A selection of T cell receptor beta chains follows, all from one sample in a study of blood T cell repertoires in COVID-19. Using immunoSEQ multiplex PCR, the repertoire was profiled, and TCRdb retains in-frame clones only, with some absent. This table has 65,000 to 90,000 clones, roughly 84% appearing once. Sequenced input: peripheral blood. The receptors were sampled from a woman aged 60-75 years with acute or convalescent COVID-19. The CDR3 runs from the conserved cysteine through the conserved F or W. The D gene is left open where the match is weak. Clone size appears in some rows only: once, few, many, or a class for an expanded clone.

V gene	clone size	D gene	J gene	CDR3 protein	CDR3 DNA
TRBV7-3	.	TRBD1	TRBJ2-3	CASSFQQGGTDTQYF	TGTGCCAGCAGCTTTCAACAGGGGGGTACAGATACGCAGTATTTT
TRBV3-1/TRBV3-2	.	.	TRBJ1-2	CASSQVEGGGYTF	TGTGCCAGCAGCCAAGTCGAAGGAGGGGGCTACACCTTC
TRBV9	.	.	TRBJ2-2	CASSVALSTGELFF	TGTGCCAGCAGCGTAGCTCTGAGCACCGGGGAGCTGTTTTTT
TRBV6-5	.	.	TRBJ1-6	CASISGFWGSPLHF	TGTGCCAGCATAAGCGGTTTTTGGGGTTCACCCCTCCACTTT
TRBV9	once	.	TRBJ2-2	CASSVGEVTGELFF	TGTGCCAGCAGCGTAGGGGAGGTTACCGGGGAGCTGTTTTTT
TRBV7-9	.	.	TRBJ2-1	CASSSGHGEQFF	TGTGCCAGCAGCTCAGGACACGGTGAGCAGTTCTTC
TRBV18	few	TRBD1	TRBJ1-1	CASSPRGLNEAFF	TGTGCCAGCTCACCAAGGGGGCTCAATGAAGCTTTCTTT
TRBV3-1/TRBV3-2	.	TRBD2	TRBJ2-3	CASSQDLSGGRPDTQYF	TGTGCCAGCAGCCAAGATTTAAGCGGGGGAAGGCCAGATACGCAGTATTTT
TRBV29-1	.	TRBD1	TRBJ1-2	CSVERVQGAGNYGYTF	TGCAGCGTCGAAAGGGTCCAGGGGGCTGGTAACTATGGCTACACCTTC
TRBV7-9	.	.	TRBJ1-5	CASSLAGGYNQPQHF	TGTGCCAGCAGCTTAGCGGGGGGGTACAATCAGCCCCAGCATTTT
TRBV30	many	TRBD1	TRBJ1-2	CAWSAGTGAFHGYTF	TGTGCCTGGAGTGCCGGGACAGGGGCCTTTCATGGCTACACCTTC